Below, 15 T cell receptor beta chains from the same sample are listed, as sequenced in a study of T cells in women clearing cervical HPV infection. This table comes from immunoSEQ multiplex PCR, and its TCRdb copy is limited to in-frame clones, with some not included. The table gives about 30,000 clones; the top ten clones make up about 3.1% of it. The specimen sequenced was blood buffy coat. Source of these receptors: a woman aged 18 to 75 with a cervical HPV16 infection that either progressed to CIN3+ or cleared (not recorded which).

As concerns this clone: Read data end 3 residues before the CDR3 end; the end is taken from the germline J gene. This rearrangement joins TRBV20-1 to TRBJ1-5; 7 bases agree with TRBD1. The V and J ends lost 3 bases and 3 bases, in that order; junction bases with no gene match: 5. The CDR3 runs to 14 residues. Germline lookup yields CDR1 DFQATT and CDR2 SNEGSKA (reference sequence). CDR3 protein: CSASRDSVNQPQHF. CDR3 DNA (partial): TGCAGTGCTAGTCGGGACAGTGTCAATCAGCCC.

A remark on this clone: The read falls 3 residues short of the CDR3 end, and the missing part is taken from the germline J gene. This chain joins TRBV5-1 and TRBJ2-4; TRBD1 aligns across 11 bases. The CDR3 extends over 16 amino acids. The germline gives CDR1 SGHRS, CDR2 YFSETQ. The sequenced CDR3 bases are TGCGCCAGCAGCTTAGCCGGACAGGGGGCATCCTATGGT. Translation gives CASSLAGQGASYG. The whole CDR3 region reads CASSLAGQGASYGQYF.

A remark on this clone: The read terminates 3 residues before the CDR3 end, so the remaining end is supplied by the germline J gene. The genes are TRBV18 and TRBJ2-1; 7 bases line up with TRBD2. There are 15 residues in the CDR3. V shed 5 bases and J 0 bases; nucleotides not matched to a gene: 4. Germline CDR1 and CDR2: KGHSH and LQKENI. The DNA read from the CDR3 is TGTGCCAGCTCATCCGGGGGGAGCTCCTACAATGAG. It codes for CASSSGGSSYNE. The complete CDR3 protein is CASSSGGSSYNEQFF.

On this clone itself: One junction end disagrees with the germline gene, perhaps due to a read error. The read gets to within 3 residues of the CDR3 end, and the germline J gene fills in the rest. The chain recombines TRBV18 with TRBJ2-1; perhaps TRBD1 as D (5 bases). The germline V gene encodes CDR1 KGHSH and CDR2 LQKENI. The CDR3 length is 18 residues. Partial CDR3 DNA: TGTGCCAGCCCACCGACAGCACGTGGGGTTTTCTCCTACACTGAG. It specifies CASPPTARGVFSYTE. Given in full, the CDR3 is CASPPTARGVFSYTEQFF.

Worth noting for this clone: The CDR3 end is not reached by the read, which stops 3 residues before it; the germline J gene fills it in. The V gene is TRBV7-2, the J gene TRBJ1-4, with D possibly matching TRBD1 (5 bases). Germline assignment: CDR1 SGHTA and CDR2 FQGNSA. This CDR3 is built from 16 residues. The CDR3: CASRLADTGDNSPLFF. The covered CDR3 bases are TGTGCAAGTCGCTTAGCTGACACAGGTGATAATTCACCA.

In the case of this clone: Read sequence stops 3 residues before the CDR3 end, and the germline J gene provides the missing end. The chain carries TRBV5-1 and TRBJ2-3; D possibly corresponds to TRBD2 (6 bases). The ends were cut back, 0 bases at V and 1 base at J, with 15 bases in the middle. CDR1 is SGHRS and CDR2 is YFSETQ in the germline V gene. CDR3 length equals 17 residues. The CDR3 DNA, read in part, is TGCGCCAGCAGCTTGGATGGGACGCGGGGCCGCACAGATACG. Protein: CASSLDGTRGRTDT. The whole CDR3 reads CASSLDGTRGRTDTQYF.

Comments on this clone: Read sequence stops 3 residues before the CDR3 end, and the germline J gene provides the missing end. This chain links TRBV18 with TRBJ2-2; TRBD1 might be the D (5 bases). The CDR3 has 19 residues. CDR1 is KGHSH, CDR2 LQKENI, per germline. Between the trimmed V and J ends, which lost 3 bases and 0 bases, there was a span of 20 bases. The CDR3 bases that were read are TGTGCCAGCTCACCCCTTCTCCCGCTTCAGGGTGCGAACACCGGGGAG. Translation gives CASSPLLPLQGANTGE. The whole CDR3 protein is CASSPLLPLQGANTGELFF.

As regards this clone: The CDR3 end falls 3 residues outside the read, so it is completed with the germline J gene. V usage is TRBV20-1 and J usage is TRBJ1-2; a possible D gene is TRBD1 (6 bases). Trimming cost V 7 bases and J 0 bases, with 15 bases left between them. The germline CDR1 and CDR2 sequences are DFQATT and SNEGSKA (reference sequence). The CDR3 loop spans 14 amino acids. This chain's CDR3 is CSVPDRSANYGYTF. The CDR3 DNA, read in part, is TGCAGTGTCCCGGACAGATCGGCTAACTATGGC.

Notes on this clone: The read stops 3 residues short of the end of the CDR3; the missing end is completed from the germline J gene. The V gene is TRBV5-8, the J gene TRBJ2-2; TRBD2 matches 7 bases. V dropped 6 bases and J dropped 0; count of bases not matched to a gene: 5. Per the germline V gene, CDR1 is SGHTS and CDR2 is YDEGEE. The CDR3 has 15 amino acids. The part of the CDR3 DNA that was read is TGTGCCAGCAAGTCTAGCGGAGCGAACACCGGGGAG. It translates to CASKSSGANTGE. The CDR3 in its entirety is CASKSSGANTGELFF. Combining the CDR3 with reference TRBV5-8 and TRBJ2-2 gives the whole variable domain EAGVTQSPTHLIKTRGQQATLRCSPISGHTSVYWYQQALGLGLQFLLWYDEGEERNRGNFPPRFSGRQFPNYSSELNVNALELEDSALYLCASKSSGANTGELFFGEGSRLTVL.

Points on this clone: The CDR3 end lies 3 residues beyond the end of the read and is filled in from the germline J gene. The chain couples TRBV7-3 to TRBJ2-3; 8 bases are a match to TRBD2. Trimming cost V 5 bases and J 2 bases; bases outside gene matches: 6. Germline CDR1 SGHTA, CDR2 FQGTGA. The CDR3 covers 15 residues. Here the CDR3 reads CASSRLAGFTDTQYF. The CDR3 bases that were read are TGTGCCAGCAGCCGATTAGCGGGGTTCACAGATACG.

Comments on this clone: Read coverage stops 3 residues before the CDR3 terminus; the germline J gene supplies the remainder. This chain joins TRBV18 and TRBJ1-1; D is undetermined. V dropped 9 bases and J dropped 1 base, with 15 bases sitting between them. This CDR3 region has 14 residues. CDR1 and CDR2 from the germline V gene are KGHSH and LQKENI. The CDR3: CASSRGNSNTEAFF. CDR3 bases read: TGTGCCAGTTCCCGCGGGAATTCGAACACTGAA.

Incomplete CDR3 DNA: TGTGCCAGCAGTGAAACAGGATTCGGGCAGCCG. It encodes CASSETGFGQP. The whole CDR3 reads CASSETGFGQPQYF. This chain links TRBV2 with TRBJ2-3; D may be TRBD1 (5 bases). The CDR3 is cut off 3 residues early in the read; its end comes from the germline J gene. This CDR3 comprises 14 residues. Germline CDR1 is SNHLY and CDR2 is FYNNEI.

This CDR3 is CAWSLQGNGYTF. CDR3 bases read: TGTGCCTGGAGTTTACAGGGGAACGGC. The genes are TRBV30 and TRBJ1-2, with TRBD1 matching 7 bases. The missing CDR3 end, 3 residues past where the read stops, is filled in from the germline J gene. Germline assignment: CDR1 GTSNPN and CDR2 SVGIG (reference sequence). This CDR3 region has 12 residues.

With regard to this clone: The read gets to within 3 residues of the CDR3 end, and the germline J gene fills in the rest. The chain employs TRBV20-1 and TRBJ1-5; 7 bases are shared with TRBD1. The trim removed 5 bases at V and 1 base at J, leaving 14 bases unmatched. Germline V gives CDR1 DFQATT, CDR2 SNEGSKA (reference sequence). The CDR3 has 17 residues. Here the CDR3 reads CSAATLHRGESNQPQHF. CDR3 bases read: TGCAGTGCTGCGACCCTACACAGGGGAGAAAGCAATCAGCCC.

Concerning this clone itself: From the germline J gene comes the end of the CDR3, since the read stops 3 residues before it. This sequence joins TRBV20-1 and TRBJ1-3, with D unresolved. Germline CDR1 is DFQATT and CDR2 is SNEGSKA (reference sequence). The V and J ends lost 3 bases and 2 bases respectively, with 8 bases between them. The CDR3 has 13 residues. CDR3 residues: CSASSDTGNTIYF. Incomplete CDR3 DNA: TGCAGTGCTAGTTCAGACACTGGAAACACC.